These 5 T cell receptor beta chains came from one sample sequenced in a study of CD8+ T cells in alopecia areata. Reverse transcription of extracted RNA yielded cDNA, which provided the sequencing template. Some clones are missing from TCRdb's copy, which holds only in-frame ones; the method was immunoSEQ multiplex PCR. There are about 76,000 clones in the sample; 60% to 70% occur only once, and about 25% lies in the top ten. Treatment denoted: oral pan-JAK inhibitor, 5-10 mg twice daily. The sequencing here drew on CD8+ T cells sorted from blood, taken at week 24, from a patient treated with tofacitinib. Source of these receptors: a human donor with alopecia areata.

The chain joins TRBV27 to TRBJ1-1, with D unclear. The germline CDR1 and CDR2 sequences are MNHEY and SMNVEV (reference sequence). The V end lost 1 base, the J end lost 4 bases, and 7 bases lay between the germline ends. This CDR3 region has 13 residues. This CDR3 reads CASSLWRSTEAFF. DNA for the CDR3: TGTGCCAGCAGTTTATGGCGGAGCACTGAAGCTTTCTTT.

This chain joins TRBV5-1 and TRBJ2-7, with 8 positions matching TRBD1. CDR3 size: 15 residues. Germline V lookup: CDR1 SGHRS, CDR2 YFSETQ. V lost 1 base and J lost 4; bases outside the gene matches: 7. This CDR3 is CASSLYPGGAYEQYF. The CDR3 nucleotides are TGCGCCAGCAGCTTGTATCCAGGGGGCGCGTACGAGCAGTACTTC.

The genes are TRBV2 and TRBJ1-2; the D gene is possibly TRBD1 (6 bases). CDR3 size: 15 residues. With 8 bases removed from V and 4 bases from J, the gap between germline ends came to 20 bases. Germline loops: CDR1 SNHLY, CDR2 FYNNEI. CDR3 in DNA: TGTGCCAGCTTTGGTCCCCGGGACAATATCTATGGCTACACCTTC. Protein sequence: CASFGPRDNIYGYTF.

The V call is TRBV6-5, the J call TRBJ2-1; D may be TRBD2 (6 bases). The CDR3 covers 16 residues. Germline CDR1 reads MNHEY; CDR2 reads SVGAGI. V lost 0 bases to trimming and J lost 0 bases, with 9 bases between them. The CDR3 loop reads CASSYSRGSSYNEQFF. The CDR3 DNA is TGTGCCAGCAGTTACTCGCGGGGCAGCTCCTACAATGAGCAGTTCTTC.

This CDR3 is CASSRNRGGAEAFF. The CDR3, as DNA: TGCGCCAGCAGCCGCAACAGGGGGGGAGCTGAAGCTTTCTTT. This rearrangement joins TRBV4-3 to TRBJ1-1; 8 bases map to TRBD1. The CDR3 loop spans 14 amino acids. The germline CDR1 and CDR2 sequences are LGHNA and YSLEER. Losses at the gene ends were 4 bases for V and 6 bases for J; bases not matched to a gene: 7.